The entry that follows covers one T cell receptor beta chain sequence. Its antigen is not identified. The table came from immunoSEQ multiplex PCR; TCRdb's copy has only in-frame clones and leaves some out. The sample lists approximately 80,000 clones, 90% occurring once. The data were taken from a study of T cell responses to AZD1222 COVID-19 vaccine. Whole-study results and caveats: It was only six AZD1222 recipients who were seropositive at baseline. CD4 TCRs covered the whole spike, strongest at regions 160-218 and 743-854.

Second-dose timings of about 4 or about 12 weeks were pooled. This CDR3 contains 13 residues. Trimming pared 6 bases from V and 2 bases from J, leaving 11 bases between. From germline, CDR1 is SNHLY and CDR2 FYNNEI. The sequencing here drew on peripheral blood, taken 28 days after the second AZD1222 dose. The chain is built from TRBV2 and TRBJ2-7, with a weak D call TRBD1 (6 bases). The clonotype originates from an adult who received the AZD1222 COVID-19 vaccine. The CDR3 DNA reads as TGTGCCAGCAGAGCTCAGGGGACCTACGAGCAGTACTTC. It is translated as CASRAQGTYEQYF. Drawing the rest from reference TRBV2 and TRBJ2-7, the complete variable domain is EPEVTQTPSHQVTQMGQEVILRCVPISNHLYFYWYRQILGQKVEFLVSFYNNEISEKSEIFDDQFSVERPDGSNFTLKIRSTKLEDSAMYFCASRAQGTYEQYFGPGTRLTVT.